Listed here are 7 T cell receptor beta chains from one sample, sequenced in a study of blood T cell repertoires in COVID-19. The assay was immunoSEQ multiplex PCR, and TCRdb's table has in-frame clones only and misses some. The repertoire holds some 290,000 clones, with just under 90% as singletons. The source material was peripheral blood. Source of these receptors: a woman aged 30 to 39 with COVID-19, enrolled during active disease.

A word on this clone: Other DNA sequences in the sample encode the same CDR3. This chain joins TRBV29-1 and TRBJ1-1; 8 bases are shared with TRBD1. J lost 3 bases, V lost 6 bases, and 6 bases had no gene match. The CDR3 is made up of 13 amino acids. In germline, CDR1 is SQVTM, CDR2 ANQGSEA. CDR3 residues: CSVGQGRDTEAFF. CDR3 in DNA: TGCAGCGTCGGACAGGGTAGAGACACTGAAGCTTTCTTT.

V and J are TRBV28 and TRBJ1-2; the D is unclear. The CDR3 length is 13 residues. Germline V CDR1 and CDR2: MDHEN, SYDVKM. The V gene lost 6 bases and the J gene lost 3 bases, with 11 bases spanning the gap. The CDR3 loop reads CASSRITYYGYTF. The CDR3 coding sequence is TGTGCCAGCAGCCGAATTACATACTATGGCTACACCTTC.

The chain carries TRBV5-1 and TRBJ1-6; 8 bases map to TRBD1. Germline V gene sequence: CDR1 SGHRS, CDR2 YFSETQ. CDR3 length: 16 residues. V shed 1 base, J shed 7 bases, and the junction held 7 bases outside the gene matches. This CDR3 reads CASSLSPTGENSPLHF. The CDR3 DNA follows: TGCGCCAGCAGCTTGTCTCCGACAGGGGAAAATTCACCCCTCCACTTT.

V usage is TRBV9 and J usage is TRBJ2-2; 12 bases are a match to TRBD2. The CDR3 contains 17 residues. Trimming took 4 bases from V and 3 from J; bases not matched to a gene: 7. Germline V CDR1 and CDR2: SGDLS, YYNGEE. DNA of the CDR3: TGTGCCAGCAGCTCGCGGACTAGCGGGGAATACACCGGGGAGCTGTTTTTT. It codes for CASSSRTSGEYTGELFF.

This rearrangement joins TRBV5-1 to TRBJ1-5, with unresolved D. The CDR3 is made up of 14 amino acids. Trimming removed 0 bases at V and 6 bases at J, with 10 bases between. CDR1 is SGHRS and CDR2 is YFSETQ in the germline V gene. CDR3 sequence reads: CASSLGGEGQPQHF. The CDR3 region has the DNA TGCGCCAGCAGCTTGGGCGGGGAGGGTCAGCCCCAGCATTTT.

Notes on this clone: The same CDR3 can be traced to other DNA sequences in this sample. The CDR3 loop is CASSPQGGSGNTIYF. The CDR3, as DNA: TGTGCCAGTAGTCCCCAGGGGGGCTCTGGAAACACCATATATTTT. This rearrangement joins TRBV19 to TRBJ1-3; 7 bases are shared with TRBD1. Germline values: CDR1 LNHDA, CDR2 SQIVND (reference sequence). J lost 0 bases, V lost 5 bases, and 4 bases had no gene match. This CDR3 is 15 amino acids long.

V is TRBV5-5 and J is TRBJ1-2; D possibly corresponds to TRBD1 (6 bases). This CDR3 has 15 residues. CDR1 and CDR2 from the germline V gene are SGHKS and YYEKEE (reference sequence). V lost 1 base to trimming and J lost 3 bases, with 13 bases between them. The DNA for the CDR3 is TGTGCCAGCAGCTTGAACAAGGACAGCTACTATGGCTACACCTTC. This gives the protein CASSLNKDSYYGYTF.